Below are 30 T cell receptor beta chains sequenced from a single sample in a study of somatic mutations in cytotoxic T cells in rheumatoid arthritis. The method was immunoSEQ multiplex PCR; TCRdb's version includes in-frame clones alone and lacks a portion of them. The profile shows about 20,000 clones, about 90% of them singletons. Material: CD8+ T cells sorted from blood. Receptors were obtained from a man in his forties in good health.

The chain joins TRBV7-9 to TRBJ2-1, with a possible D match to TRBD2 (5 bases). V gave up 5 bases and J gave up 2 bases, with 7 bases separating them. The CDR3 is made up of 13 amino acids. Looked up from germline, CDR1 is SEHNR and CDR2 is FQNEAQ (reference sequence). The CDR3 DNA reads as TGTGCCAGCAGCCCCGGGACCTACAATGAGCAGTTCTTC. This encodes CASSPGTYNEQFF.

The chain joins TRBV27 to TRBJ1-1; 8 nucleotides line up with TRBD1. Trimming took 3 bases from V and 7 from J; bases not matched to a gene: 4. The CDR3 runs 13 residues. Germline CDR1 and CDR2: MNHEY and SMNVEV (reference sequence). CDR3 amino acids: CASSLGQASEAFF. As DNA, the CDR3 is TGTGCCAGCAGTTTGGGACAGGCGAGTGAAGCTTTCTTT.

This clone was observed a handful of times. The rearrangement joins TRBV28 to TRBJ2-7; D gene unclear. Deletions cut 2 bases from V and 7 bases from J, with 15 bases between. There are 14 residues in the CDR3. Looked up from germline, CDR1 is MDHEN and CDR2 is SYDVKM. Written as DNA, the CDR3 is TGTGCCAGCAGTTTAAGTGAGGTCTCCGTTGAGCAGTACTTC. This codes for CASSLSEVSVEQYF.

This clone was counted a single time. The chain is built from TRBV5-4 and TRBJ2-7; perhaps TRBD1 as D (6 bases). The germline gives CDR1 SGHNT, CDR2 YYREEE (reference sequence). V was cut by 5 bases and J by 4 bases, with 10 bases left in between. CDR3 length: 12 amino acids. CDR3 sequence reads: CASSGGGYEQYF. Written as DNA, the CDR3 is TGTGCCAGCAGTGGGGGCGGATACGAGCAGTACTTC.

This clone showed up just once. The rearrangement links TRBV7-2 to TRBJ1-1, with 8 bases lining up with TRBD1. This CDR3 is 13 amino acids long. The junction had 3 bases not matched to a gene; V was cut back by 5 bases and J by 4 bases. Germline CDR1 and CDR2: SGHTA and FQGNSA. The CDR3 nucleotides are TGTGCCAGCAGCCTTGGACAGGGCACTGAAGCTTTCTTT. Its protein is CASSLGQGTEAFF.

The chain carries TRBV6-1 and TRBJ2-2, with D unresolved. The CDR3 sequence is 14 residues long. Deletions cut 7 bases from V and 8 bases from J, with 17 bases between. Germline V lookup: CDR1 MNHNS, CDR2 SASEGT. CDR3 residues: CASNILADLGELFF. The CDR3 DNA is TGTGCCAGCAACATATTGGCAGACTTGGGGGAGCTGTTTTTT.

The rearrangement uses TRBV7-9 and TRBJ2-3, with 7 bases identical to TRBD2. Germline CDR1 is SEHNR and CDR2 is FQNEAQ (reference sequence). With 2 bases clipped from V and 5 bases from J, the junction kept 16 bases outside the gene matches. The CDR3 totals 18 residues. CDR3 coding DNA: TGTGCCAGCAGCTTAATAGGCCGTCTCGCGGGAGTGATAGATACGCAGTATTTT. Translated, it gives CASSLIGRLAGVIDTQYF.

V usage is TRBV10-3 and J usage is TRBJ2-3, with a possible D match to TRBD2 (7 bases). The CDR3 is made up of 19 amino acids. The germline CDR1 and CDR2 sequences are ENHRY and SYGVKD. Trimming removed 4 bases at V and 0 bases at J, with 23 bases between. The CDR3 nucleotides read TGTGCCATCAGTGGGGAGGGGACAAAGAATTATTTTAGCACAGATACGCAGTATTTT. Protein: CAISGEGTKNYFSTDTQYF.

V is TRBV28 and J is TRBJ1-3, with 9 bases that match TRBD1. The V and J ends lost 5 bases and 0 bases, in that order; junction bases with no gene match: 8. Germline V gives CDR1 MDHEN, CDR2 SYDVKM. CDR3 size: 17 residues. The CDR3 region is CASSTRTGDDSGNTIYF. The CDR3 bases are TGTGCCAGCAGTACACGGACAGGGGATGACTCTGGAAACACCATATATTTT.

This clone was detected only a few times. The chain employs TRBV7-6 and TRBJ2-7, with D possibly being TRBD1 or TRBD2 (6 bases each). CDR1 SGHVS and CDR2 FNYEAQ come from the germline V gene. This CDR3 has 14 residues. Trimming removed 5 bases from V and 3 bases from J, with 14 bases in between. The CDR3: CASSTGDIGYEQYF. The CDR3 DNA sequence: TGTGCCAGCAGCACGGGGGACATTGGCTACGAGCAGTACTTC.

The rearrangement joins TRBV5-6 to TRBJ1-2, with D tentatively TRBD1 (6 bases). The germline CDR1 and CDR2 sequences are SGHDT and YYEEEE. The CDR3 is 14 residues long. V gave up 3 bases and J gave up 3 bases, with 12 bases separating them. The CDR3 DNA reads as TGTGCCAGCAGCTGGGGGGCCGTTGACTATGGCTACACCTTC. Residues: CASSWGAVDYGYTF.

The genes are TRBV5-6 and TRBJ1-2, with D perhaps TRBD1 (6 bases). V dropped 6 bases and J dropped 4 bases, with 13 bases sitting between them. This CDR3 is built from 13 residues. In germline, CDR1 is SGHDT, CDR2 YYEEEE. The chain's CDR3 is CASNVQGGYGYTF. The DNA of the CDR3 is TGTGCCAGCAACGTACAGGGAGGCTATGGCTACACCTTC.

This rearrangement joins TRBV29-1 to TRBJ1-1; D ambiguous. Germline CDR1 SQVTM, CDR2 ANQGSEA. V lost 4 bases to trimming and J lost 1 base, with 10 bases between them. The CDR3 is made up of 13 amino acids. The CDR3 loop is CSVVRDQNTEAFF. CDR3 nucleotides: TGCAGCGTTGTTAGGGATCAGAACACTGAAGCTTTCTTT.

The V gene is TRBV5-6, the J gene TRBJ1-5; the D is unclear. CDR3 length equals 12 residues. Germline CDR1 SGHDT, CDR2 YYEEEE. Trimming took 0 bases from V and 8 from J, leaving 6 bases between them. The CDR3 sequence is CASSLGSKPQHF. The CDR3 DNA reads as TGTGCCAGCAGCTTGGGTTCGAAGCCCCAGCATTTT.

V and J are TRBV25-1 and TRBJ1-2, with D unclear. The CDR3 totals 14 residues. Trimming left V 3 bases short and J 4 bases short, with 12 bases between. The germline V gene has CDR1 MGHDK and CDR2 SYGVNS. CDR3 residues: CASSDNKPFYGYTF. CDR3 sequence (DNA): TGTGCCAGCAGTGATAACAAGCCGTTCTATGGCTACACCTTC.

The chain employs TRBV7-2 and TRBJ2-3; 7 nucleotides match TRBD2. The trim removed 0 bases at V and 6 bases at J, leaving 6 bases unmatched. This CDR3 has 15 amino acids. Per germline, CDR1 SGHTA and CDR2 FQGNSA. CDR3 sequence: CASSLAGREADTQYF. The CDR3 coding sequence is TGTGCCAGCAGCTTAGCGGGGAGGGAGGCGGATACGCAGTATTTT.

The gene calls are TRBV4-3 and TRBJ2-7; TRBD2 aligns across 11 bases. V shed 4 bases and J 7 bases; nucleotides not matched to a gene: 18. Germline V gene data show CDR1 as LGHNA and CDR2 as YSLEER. The CDR3 runs to 18 residues. CDR3 in DNA: TGCGCCAGCAGCCCACCTGGGGGAACTAGCGGGAGTATCAAAGAGCAGTACTTC. It codes for CASSPPGGTSGSIKEQYF.

Here the CDR3 DNA reads TGCGCCAGCAGCTTGCAGGGGGCGTATGGCTACACCTTC. The encoded protein is CASSLQGAYGYTF. V is TRBV5-1 and J is TRBJ1-2, with TRBD1 identical over 8 bases. This CDR3 contains 13 residues. V lost 1 base to trimming and J lost 5 bases; unmatched junction nucleotides: 1. Germline lookup yields CDR1 SGHRS and CDR2 YFSETQ. The complete variable domain, with remaining parts taken from reference TRBV5-1 and TRBJ1-2, reads KAGVTQTPRYLIKTRGQQVTLSCSPISGHRSVSWYQQTPGQGLQFLFEYFSETQRNKGNFPGRFSGRQFSNSRSEMNVSTLELGDSALYLCASSLQGAYGYTFGSGTRLTVV.

V gene TRBV28 combines with J gene TRBJ1-5, with no clear D. Germline values: CDR1 MDHEN, CDR2 SYDVKM. The CDR3 consists of 15 residues. The V and J ends lost 4 bases and 0 bases respectively, with 10 bases between them. The CDR3 sequence is CASSSQQSSNQPQHF. CDR3 sequence (DNA): TGTGCCAGCAGTTCCCAACAGAGTAGCAATCAGCCCCAGCATTTT. The full variable domain, with the rest looked up from reference TRBV28 and TRBJ1-5, is DVKVTQSSRYLVKRTGEKVFLECVQDMDHENMFWYRQDPGLGLRLIYFSYDVKMKEKGDIPEGYSVSREKKERFSLILESASTNQTSMYLCASSSQQSSNQPQHFGDGTRLSIL.

The chain joins TRBV5-4 to TRBJ1-5; 7 nucleotides agree with TRBD1. This CDR3 spans 15 amino acids. The junction had 7 bases not matched to a gene; V was cut back by 5 bases and J by 2 bases. Germline lookup yields CDR1 SGHNT and CDR2 YYREEE (reference sequence). The CDR3 spells CASSRQGIGNQPQHF. The CDR3, as DNA: TGTGCCAGCAGTCGACAGGGAATTGGCAATCAGCCCCAGCATTTT. The full variable domain, rest sourced from reference TRBV5-4 and TRBJ1-5, is ETGVTQSPTHLIKTRGQQVTLRCSSQSGHNTVSWYQQALGQGPQFIFQYYREEENGRGNFPPRFSGLQFPNYSSELNVNALELDDSALYLCASSRQGIGNQPQHFGDGTRLSIL.

The chain couples TRBV10-3 to TRBJ2-1, with 7 bases that match TRBD2. Germline values: CDR1 ENHRY, CDR2 SYGVKD. The CDR3 has 13 residues. Unmatched junction bases numbered 5, after V lost 7 bases and J lost 5 bases. The CDR3 DNA is TGTGCCATCACCGGGGACTACAACAATGAGCAGTTCTTC. It yields the protein CAITGDYNNEQFF.

The chain couples TRBV7-2 to TRBJ1-2; 10 bases match TRBD1. This CDR3 contains 14 residues. With V trimmed by 1 base and J by 8 bases, 4 bases remained unmatched. Per the germline V gene, CDR1 is SGHTA and CDR2 is FQGNSA. CDR3 sequence: CASSLGTGGRGYTF. As DNA, the CDR3 is TGTGCCAGCAGCTTAGGGACAGGGGGTCGGGGCTACACCTTC. The whole variable domain, remainder taken from reference TRBV7-2 and TRBJ1-2, is GAGVSQSPSNKVTEKGKDVELRCDPISGHTALYWYRQSLGQGLEFLIYFQGNSAPDKSGLPSDRFSAERTGGSVSTLTIQRTQQEDSAVYLCASSLGTGGRGYTFGSGTRLTVV.

The chain recombines TRBV27 with TRBJ2-7, with D possibly being TRBD2 (6 bases). The length of the CDR3 is 16 residues. The V gene's germline CDR1 is MNHEY and CDR2 SMNVEV (reference sequence). Trimming pared 0 bases from V and 0 bases from J, leaving 12 bases between. The CDR3 sequence is CASSLSEGTVSYEQYF. For the CDR3, the DNA is TGTGCCAGCAGTTTATCGGAGGGGACGGTCTCCTACGAGCAGTACTTC.

The rearrangement uses TRBV28 and TRBJ2-5, with D perhaps matching TRBD2 (5 bases). The CDR3 totals 14 residues. V shed 3 bases and J shed 4 bases, with 12 bases lying between them. Germline CDR1 MDHEN, CDR2 SYDVKM. The CDR3 sequence: CASSFSRGRETQYF. CDR3 bases: TGTGCCAGCAGTTTTTCCAGAGGGCGAGAGACCCAGTACTTC.

This chain connects TRBV7-2 to TRBJ2-1, with 7 bases matching TRBD2. The CDR3 runs 15 residues. The germline CDR1 and CDR2 sequences are SGHTA and FQGNSA. J lost 2 bases, V lost 3 bases, and 4 bases had no gene match. The CDR3 is CASSFTGGAYNEQFF. CDR3 DNA: TGTGCCAGCAGCTTCACGGGAGGCGCCTACAATGAGCAGTTCTTC.

In nucleotides, the CDR3 is TGCGCCAGTAGGAACACCGGGGAGCTGTTTTTT. Translated: CASRNTGELFF. J is TRBJ2-2 and V is TRBV10-2; D call uncertain. Germline V lookup: CDR1 WSHSY, CDR2 SAAADI. This CDR3 is 11 amino acids long. Trimming took off 9 bases at V and 1 base at J, with 3 bases between the two ends.

The CDR3 here is CASRLAQGSEQYF. In DNA, the CDR3 is TGTGCCAGCAGACTCGCACAGGGAAGCGAGCAGTACTTC. The V call is TRBV4-2, the J call TRBJ2-7, with a possible D match to TRBD1 (6 bases). CDR1 is LGHNA and CDR2 is YNFKEQ in the germline V gene. The V end lost 6 bases, the J end lost 6 bases, and 15 bases lay between the germline ends. The CDR3 sequence is 13 residues long.

The chain has TRBV13 and TRBJ2-7, with D unresolved. Trimming cost V 5 bases and J 3 bases, with 11 bases left between them. This CDR3 region has 13 residues. Germline V gene data show CDR1 as PRHDT and CDR2 as FYEKMQ (reference sequence). Written as DNA, the CDR3 is TGTGCCAGCAGCAAGGACGGCTACTACGAGCAGTACTTC. Translation gives CASSKDGYYEQYF.

This chain joins TRBV9 and TRBJ2-7, with unresolved D. Germline loops: CDR1 SGDLS, CDR2 YYNGEE. Deletions cut 0 bases from V and 5 bases from J, with 12 bases between. This CDR3 is built from 14 residues. CDR3 nucleotide sequence: TGTGCCAGCAGCGTAGGCCCTAGGGTCGACGAGCAGTACTTC. Protein: CASSVGPRVDEQYF.

J is TRBJ2-1 and V is TRBV6-4; D is uncertain. Germline loops: CDR1 MRHNA, CDR2 SNTAGT. The CDR3 runs 13 residues. Trimming removed 2 bases at V and 4 bases at J, with 6 bases between. The CDR3 loop is CASSDGRYNEQFF. The DNA for the CDR3 is TGTGCCAGCAGTGACGGACGGTACAATGAGCAGTTCTTC.